What follows is one T cell receptor (beta chain) and its context. The target antigen is unknown. The data were obtained in a study of T cell responses to AZD1222 COVID-19 vaccine. Study-wide results and limits: Donor demographics were predominantly white British with a female majority; clonal diversity may be underestimated.

Only in-frame clones appear in the TCRdb table, and some are missing; sequencing was by immunoSEQ multiplex PCR. The sample carries fewer than 200,000 clones, just over 90% recorded once. This sequence originates from an adult who received the MenACWY meningococcal vaccine as a control. The material sequenced was peripheral blood, taken 28 days after the second dose of the MenACWY control vaccine.

CDR3 DNA: TGTGCCAGCAGCCTATTTAGCGGGGTTACCGGGGAGCTGTTTTTT. It translates to CASSLFSGVTGELFF. The chain recombines TRBV3-1 (or the pseudogene TRBV3-2) with TRBJ2-2, with 8 bases fitting TRBD2. The junction had 6 bases not matched to a gene; V was cut back by 4 bases and J by 5 bases. The CDR3 consists of 15 residues. CDR1 and CDR2 (germline): LGHDT, YNNKEL (reference sequence).